What follows is one TCR beta chain and its context. The data derive from a study of blood T cell repertoires in COVID-19. Study as a whole: Samples taken during acute and convalescent COVID-19 were collected in the United States, Italy and Spain. T cells, B-cell-depleted T cells, or PBMCs supplied cDNA or gDNA.

Under the authors' procedure: Using reference gene primer amplification, nucleated cell counts were estimated. Sequencing was performed with immunoSEQ multiplex PCR; in TCRdb, only in-frame clones are kept and a portion is missing. V, J and clone size reflect that table, while D and trimming were determined from the DNA. The data contain 85,000 to 100,000 clones, roughly 83% of them singletons. The germline V gene encodes CDR1 LNHNV and CDR2 YYDKDF (reference sequence). The CDR3 has 15 amino acids. V lost 0 bases and J 7 bases, leaving 15 bases between the germline ends. This chain connects TRBV15 to TRBJ1-2; D is unclear. The TCR was taken from a human donor in a cohort sampled during active COVID-19. The sequenced material came from peripheral blood. The CDR3 DNA reads as TGTGCCACCAGCAGAGATCCCACGGGTAGGAGTGGCTACACCTTC. Translated: CATSRDPTGRSGYTF.